Below, 23 T cell receptor beta chains from the same sample are listed, as sequenced in a study of cytomegalovirus exposure and HLA in healthy donors. The PCR ran on 60 Vbeta and 13 Jbeta primers. Generated by immunoSEQ multiplex PCR, the TCRdb table keeps only in-frame clones and is missing some. Of approximately 190,000 clones listed, approximately 70% are singletons. Specimen: PBMCs. Receptors were obtained from a young woman in good health and CMV-seronegative.

The rearrangement uses TRBV6-5 and TRBJ1-1; D may be TRBD1 (6 bases). Between the trimmed V and J ends, which lost 5 bases and 3 bases, there was a span of 13 bases. CDR3 length: 14 residues. CDR1 is MNHEY, CDR2 SVGAGI, per germline. In DNA form, the CDR3 reads TGTGCCAGCAGTAGAGGGGGAGGGGACACTGAAGCTTTCTTT. Translated, it gives CASSRGGGDTEAFF.

The V and J genes are TRBV7-8 and TRBJ1-5; a possible D gene is TRBD1 (5 bases). The germline gives CDR1 SGHVS, CDR2 FQNEAQ. Deletions cut 7 bases from V and 7 bases from J, with 14 bases between. The CDR3 has 13 residues. Here the CDR3 DNA reads TGTGCCAGCAATTTACAGGCGGAACAGCCCCAGCATTTT. This translates into CASNLQAEQPQHF.

This clone was detected only a few times. The chain joins TRBV7-6 to TRBJ2-3; D is undetermined. Per the germline V gene, CDR1 is SGHVS and CDR2 is FNYEAQ. The CDR3 loop spans 16 amino acids. Trimming pared 8 bases from V and 3 bases from J, leaving 21 bases between. CDR3 nucleotide sequence: TGTGCCAGCTCCTCTCGCGGAGCCTTGTATACAGATACGCAGTATTTT. Translated: CASSSRGALYTDTQYF.

The sample holds one count of this clone. The rearrangement uses TRBV6-6 and TRBJ2-5; TRBD1 matches at 9 bases. The J call is uncertain, as TRBJ2-7 better fits the DNA end. The CDR3 is made up of 15 amino acids. Germline lookup yields CDR1 MNHNY and CDR2 SVGAGI (reference sequence). This CDR3 reads CASSSLGTGSYEQYF. DNA for the CDR3: TGTGCCAGCAGCTCGTTGGGGACAGGGTCCTACGAGCAGTACTTC.

As to this clone: The junction does not match germline at one end; this may be a read error. The J gene is TRBJ2-7, the V gene TRBV4-1; D unclear. The germline V gene encodes CDR1 MGHRA and CDR2 YSYEKL. The CDR3 runs 14 residues. CDR3 nucleotide sequence: TGCGCCAGCAGCCAAGGTGGCGGAACCTACAAGCAGTACTTC. It specifies CASSQGGGTYKQYF.

The sample holds a few counts of this clone. The chain recombines TRBV5-1 with TRBJ2-7; TRBD1 aligns across 9 bases. The CDR3 loop spans 16 amino acids. After removal of 4 bases from V and 3 bases from J, the junction contained 11 bases not matched to a gene. Germline lookup yields CDR1 SGHRS and CDR2 YFSETQ. CDR3 nucleotide sequence: TGCGCCAGCAGCAGGGGGACAGGGTTGACCCTCTACGAGCAGTACTTC. This sequence encodes CASSRGTGLTLYEQYF.

The rearrangement links TRBV6-5 to TRBJ1-6; 7 bases match TRBD1. CDR1 is MNHEY and CDR2 is SVGAGI in the germline V gene. V lost 2 bases and J lost 7; bases outside the gene matches: 8. CDR3 length: 16 residues. This CDR3 reads CASSYEGAGPNSPLHF. As DNA, the CDR3 is TGTGCCAGCAGTTACGAGGGGGCGGGGCCCAATTCACCCCTCCACTTT.

This clone was counted only a few times. The V call is TRBV9, the J call TRBJ2-7; TRBD1 is a possible D gene (5 bases). The CDR3 spans 15 residues. V lost 4 bases to trimming and J lost 6 bases, with 20 bases between them. Germline V lookup: CDR1 SGDLS, CDR2 YYNGEE. CDR3 sequence: CASSPGPGLGSEQYF. CDR3 in DNA: TGTGCCAGCAGCCCAGGGCCCGGTCTGGGATCCGAGCAGTACTTC.

V is TRBV7-3 and J is TRBJ2-5; TRBD2 is a possible D gene (7 bases). The CDR3 consists of 15 residues. Germline CDR1 reads SGHTA; CDR2 reads FQGTGA. The ends were cut back, 2 bases at V and 5 bases at J, with 15 bases in the middle. Here the CDR3 reads CASSLARGGKETQYF. Here the CDR3 DNA reads TGTGCCAGCAGCTTAGCTAGGGGGGGGAAGGAGACCCAGTACTTC.

This chain links TRBV9 with TRBJ1-4, with D perhaps TRBD1 (5 bases). The germline V gene has CDR1 SGDLS and CDR2 YYNGEE. The V end was cut by 0 bases, the J end by 0 bases, with 15 bases between. The CDR3 loop spans 18 amino acids. The CDR3 loop is CASSVDGRGHATNEKLFF. In nucleotides, the CDR3 is TGTGCCAGCAGCGTAGATGGTAGGGGCCATGCAACTAATGAAAAACTGTTTTTT.

A few counts support this clone. V gene TRBV5-1 combines with J gene TRBJ2-7, with D uncertain. The germline V gene encodes CDR1 SGHRS and CDR2 YFSETQ. This CDR3 spans 15 amino acids. Trimming removed 0 bases from V and 0 bases from J, with 10 bases in between. The CDR3 reads CASSLVGRISYEQYF. In nucleotides, the CDR3 is TGCGCCAGCAGCTTGGTGGGCCGGATCTCCTACGAGCAGTACTTC.

The chain recombines TRBV19 with TRBJ2-3, with D possibly TRBD1 on 6 matching bases. Germline lookup yields CDR1 LNHDA and CDR2 SQIVND (reference sequence). The CDR3 consists of 11 residues. Trimming removed 8 bases from V and 5 bases from J, with 8 bases in between. The CDR3 coding sequence is TGTGCCAGTGAACAGGGAGATACGCAGTATTTT. Its protein product is CASEQGDTQYF.

The gene calls are TRBV7-3 and TRBJ1-6; a weak D match, TRBD1 (5 bases). The CDR3 has 14 amino acids. V was shortened by 2 bases and J by 7 bases, with 9 bases between the two germline ends. Germline assignment: CDR1 SGHTA and CDR2 FQGTGA. The CDR3 nucleotides read TGTGCCAGCAGCTTATATCCAGGGAATTCACCCCTCCACTTT. It codes for CASSLYPGNSPLHF.

This clone has only a few counts. The gene calls are TRBV2 and TRBJ2-7; D gene uncertain. The CDR3 consists of 12 residues. Germline values: CDR1 SNHLY, CDR2 FYNNEI. Trimming cost V 3 bases and J 5 bases, with 8 bases left between them. The CDR3 DNA follows: TGTGCCAGCAGTGATCTCCCCGACGAGCAGTACTTC. Amino acid sequence: CASSDLPDEQYF.

The chain links TRBV5-4 to TRBJ1-1; 10 bases agree with TRBD1. J was trimmed by 0 bases and V by 0 bases; bases with no gene match: 5. The germline CDR1 and CDR2 sequences are SGHNT and YYREEE (reference sequence). The CDR3 spans 17 residues. This CDR3 is CASSLGGTGALNTEAFF. The CDR3 DNA is TGTGCCAGCAGCTTGGGGGGGACAGGGGCCCTGAACACTGAAGCTTTCTTT.

The chain uses TRBV30 and TRBJ2-3; 8 bases match TRBD2. CDR3 size: 15 residues. Trimming cost V 0 bases and J 4 bases; bases outside gene matches: 6. Looked up from germline, CDR1 is GTSNPN and CDR2 is SVGIG (reference sequence). CDR3: CAWSVGSGGPDTQYF. Written as DNA, the CDR3 is TGTGCCTGGAGTGTAGGATCGGGAGGGCCAGATACGCAGTATTTT.

The rearrangement uses TRBV7-2 and TRBJ1-2; TRBD1 matches at 7 bases. Germline CDR1 reads SGHTA; CDR2 reads FQGNSA. After removal of 1 base from V and 7 bases from J, the junction contained 3 bases not matched to a gene. The CDR3 sequence is 13 residues long. CDR3 region: CASSLEQGLGYTF. CDR3 coding DNA: TGTGCCAGCAGCTTAGAACAGGGGCTTGGCTACACCTTC. Filled out from reference TRBV7-2 and TRBJ1-2, the complete variable domain reads GAGVSQSPSNKVTEKGKDVELRCDPISGHTALYWYRQSLGQGLEFLIYFQGNSAPDKSGLPSDRFSAERTGGSVSTLTIQRTQQEDSAVYLCASSLEQGLGYTFGSGTRLTVV.

The J gene is TRBJ1-2, the V gene TRBV11-2, with 8 bases matching TRBD1. Germline V gives CDR1 SGHAT, CDR2 FQNNGV. The CDR3 is 16 amino acids. The junction had 13 bases not matched to a gene; V was cut back by 5 bases and J by 5 bases. CDR3 DNA: TGTGCCAGCAGCCCCATTAGACAGGGGAGGGGATATGGCTACACCTTC. Its protein product is CASSPIRQGRGYGYTF.

This clone was seen a handful of times. This sequence joins TRBV4-3 and TRBJ2-1; 11 nucleotides match TRBD2. CDR1 LGHNA and CDR2 YSLEER come from the germline V gene. With V trimmed by 0 bases and J by 6 bases, 4 bases remained unmatched. This CDR3 has 16 residues. The DNA of the CDR3 is TGCGCCAGCAGCCAAGATACTAGCGGGAGATTCAATGAGCAGTTCTTC. It specifies CASSQDTSGRFNEQFF.

J is TRBJ2-7 and V is TRBV4-3; TRBD2 agrees at 12 bases. V shed 0 bases and J 3 bases; nucleotides not matched to a gene: 9. The germline CDR1 and CDR2 sequences are LGHNA and YSLEER. The CDR3 length is 18 residues. Here the CDR3 reads CASSQEWTSGTIHYEQYF. The CDR3 DNA is TGCGCCAGCAGCCAAGAATGGACTAGCGGGACGATCCACTACGAGCAGTACTTC.

CDR3 amino acids: CASSLGFDRGSNQPQHF. In DNA form, the CDR3 reads TGTGCCAGCAGCTTAGGCTTCGACAGAGGAAGCAATCAGCCCCAGCATTTT. The V call is TRBV7-2, the J call TRBJ1-5; TRBD1 might be the D (5 bases). CDR1 is SGHTA, CDR2 FQGNSA, per germline. The CDR3 consists of 17 residues. V lost 1 base, J lost 1 base, and 14 bases lay in between.

The genes are TRBV2 and TRBJ1-1; 7 bases fit TRBD1. Germline V gene data show CDR1 as SNHLY and CDR2 as FYNNEI. The CDR3 has 16 residues. After removal of 7 bases from V and 0 bases from J, the junction contained 11 bases not matched to a gene. DNA for the CDR3: TGTGCCAGCACCCCTCGAGGCAGGGGGGTGAACACTGAAGCTTTCTTT. This gives the protein CASTPRGRGVNTEAFF.

The chain carries TRBV27 and TRBJ2-2; 9 bases align to TRBD2. In germline, CDR1 is MNHEY, CDR2 SMNVEV (reference sequence). The CDR3 is 18 residues long. The ends lost 5 bases at V and 7 bases at J; junction bases unmatched: 17. CDR3 loop: CASSTPGAGGAPNGELFF. CDR3 sequence (DNA): TGTGCCAGCAGTACCCCTGGGGCGGGGGGGGCGCCGAACGGGGAGCTGTTTTTT.